This record looks at one T cell receptor beta chain sequence and its context. Its antigen is not yet known. There are no base qualities to consult, and no much larger clone falls within one base. This sample was taken from a study of blood T cell repertoires in COVID-19 (dated by TCRdb to 2019 to 2021). Context from the whole study: Collaborator samples came from the United States, Italy and Spain and covered acute and convalescent phases of COVID-19. The sample metadata nearly always contained a de-identified subject ID, COVID-19 status, age in years and sex. The samples were drawn from two sources: the first 160 participants of the ongoing ImmuneRACE study, and about 1,300 subjects contributed by 6 global collaborators. A freely available public database, intended as a resource for researchers studying the immune response to SARS-CoV-2, is where the repertoires were released. The material from the prospective study consisted of cDNA or gDNA derived from T cells, B-cell-depleted T cells, or PBMCs. Where available, HLA class I and class II types were taken from metadata supplied by the sample provider and were not determined by assay-based typing. Subjects who had been exposed to COVID-19, were actively infected with it, or had recovered from it provided the deeply sampled blood TCRbeta repertoires that made up the dataset. Study-level results and caveats: Clinical and demographic metadata were provided uncurated, with the amount varying by source and participant.

Another Seattle source contributed samples from volunteer blood donors who had recovered from COVID-19. Each collaborating institution followed its own protocols to collect whole blood in K2EDTA tubes. For TCRbeta analysis, collaborator samples were shipped as frozen whole blood, as isolated PBMCs, or as DNA extracted from either sample type. TCRbeta CDR3 regions were amplified from genomic DNA using the immunoSEQ Assay, a bias-controlled multiplex PCR. As for the authors' bioinformatics: Within the assay, amplification of reference gene primers was used to estimate how many nucleated cells each sample contained. Sequence reads were collapsed and filtered to measure the absolute abundance of every unique TCRbeta CDR3 rearrangement. Productive Simpson clonality was computed per sample as the square root of Simpson's diversity index over productive rearrangements. TCRdb took this table from immuneACCESS and kept in-frame rearrangements with V and J called. Such tables lack part of the clones; where checked against another copy, unresolved V genes explain under half of the gap, and the rest is unexplained. V, J and clone size are taken as reported in that table, and D and trimming were inferred from the DNA itself. Within this sample are about 190,000 clones, with roughly 84% of them counted one time only. Clones ranked in the top ten supply 6.2% of the sample.

This receptor was taken from a woman in her forties who had recovered from COVID-19. The specimen sequenced was peripheral blood.

The CDR3 region has the sequence CASSLGASGRGNEQFF. At the DNA level, the sequence is TGTGCCAGCAGTTTAGGGGCTAGCGGGAGGGGAAATGAGCAGTTCTTC. The V and J segments used are TRBV28 and TRBJ2-1; the central 12 bases match TRBD2. For CDR1 and CDR2, the germline V gene lists MDHEN and SYDVKM. Germline trimming: 2 bases from V, 7 bases from J; junction bases outside gene matches: 6. Including cysteine and phenylalanine, the CDR3 has 16 amino acids. CDR3 DNA only is kept here, 48 bases in frame from base 1.